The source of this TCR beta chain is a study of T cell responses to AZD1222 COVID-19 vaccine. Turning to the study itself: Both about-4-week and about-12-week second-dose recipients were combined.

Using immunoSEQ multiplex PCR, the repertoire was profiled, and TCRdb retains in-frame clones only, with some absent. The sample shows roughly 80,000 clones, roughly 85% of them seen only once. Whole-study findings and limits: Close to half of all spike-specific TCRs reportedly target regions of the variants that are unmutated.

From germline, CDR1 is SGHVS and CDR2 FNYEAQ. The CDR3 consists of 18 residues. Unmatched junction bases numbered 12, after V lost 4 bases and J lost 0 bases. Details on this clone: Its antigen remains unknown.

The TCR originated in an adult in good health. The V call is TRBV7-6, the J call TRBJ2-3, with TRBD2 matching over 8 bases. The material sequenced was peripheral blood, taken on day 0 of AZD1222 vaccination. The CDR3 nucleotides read TGTGCCAGCAGCTCAACCTTAGCGGGGTATATAAGCACAGATACGCAGTATTTT. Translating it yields CASSSTLAGYISTDTQYF.